This T cell receptor (beta chain) is from a study of cytomegalovirus exposure and HLA in healthy donors. Amplification used 60 Vbeta primers and 13 Jbeta primers. Assay: immunoSEQ multiplex PCR; the TCRdb copy retains only in-frame clones and omits some. In the table there are some 130,000 clones, approximately 83% of which are singletons. This sequence was found in a man aged 40-49 years in good health and CMV-seronegative. The sequenced sample consisted of PBMCs.

The CDR3 spells CASNWQGGTGELFF. For the CDR3, the DNA is TGTGCCAGTAATTGGCAGGGAGGAACCGGGGAGCTGTTTTTT. The genes are TRBV19 and TRBJ2-2; the D gene is possibly TRBD2 (6 bases). The V gene's germline CDR1 is LNHDA and CDR2 SQIVND (reference sequence). Trimming removed 7 bases from V and 5 bases from J, with 14 bases in between. There are 14 residues in the CDR3.